Presented here are 12 T cell receptor beta chains from one specimen sequenced in a study of blood T cell repertoires in COVID-19. Assay used: immunoSEQ multiplex PCR; TCRdb lists only in-frame clones, some missing. The data contain some 100,000 clones, roughly four fifths of them singletons. The sample comprised peripheral blood. The receptor source for this set is a man aged 45 to 65 with active or convalescent COVID-19.

V usage is TRBV7-8 and J usage is TRBJ2-3, with 16 positions matching TRBD2. Germline loops: CDR1 SGHVS, CDR2 FQNEAQ. The CDR3 has 17 amino acids. V trimming: 3 bases; J trimming: 5 bases; junction bases outside the gene matches: 5. The CDR3 DNA sequence: TGTGCCAGCAGCTTCGGGACTAGCGGGGGGGTGAGAGATACGCAGTATTTT. As protein: CASSFGTSGGVRDTQYF.

The chain has TRBV5-1 and TRBJ2-3; TRBD2 matches at 8 bases. This CDR3 contains 17 residues. Germline V gene sequence: CDR1 SGHRS, CDR2 YFSETQ. J lost 2 bases, V lost 0 bases, and 8 bases had no gene match. CDR3 sequence reads: CASSLGSGGRNTDTQYF. DNA for the CDR3: TGCGCCAGCAGCTTGGGTTCGGGGGGGCGAAACACAGATACGCAGTATTTT.

This chain links TRBV2 with TRBJ1-2; D is possibly TRBD1 (6 bases). Germline CDR1 reads SNHLY; CDR2 reads FYNNEI. V gave up 3 bases and J gave up 2 bases, with 10 bases separating them. The CDR3 runs to 14 residues. CDR3 nucleotides: TGTGCCAGCAGTGACAGGGGATCCAACTATGGCTACACCTTC. Translation gives CASSDRGSNYGYTF.

The J gene is TRBJ1-6, the V gene TRBV19; TRBD1 aligns across 8 bases. Unmatched junction bases numbered 1, after V lost 5 bases and J lost 1 base. This CDR3 is 15 amino acids long. The germline V gene encodes CDR1 LNHDA and CDR2 SQIVND (reference sequence). The CDR3 region has the DNA TGTGCCAGTAGTGGACAGGGTTCCTATAATTCACCCCTCCACTTT. Translated, it gives CASSGQGSYNSPLHF.

This chain connects TRBV6-6 to TRBJ1-6; 9 nucleotides match TRBD1. The V gene end was trimmed by 1 base and the J gene end by 6 bases; junction bases not matched to a gene: 4. Germline values: CDR1 MNHNY, CDR2 SVGAGI (reference sequence). The CDR3 runs to 16 residues. Here the CDR3 reads CASSYFRQGGNSPLHF. As DNA, the CDR3 is TGTGCCAGCAGTTACTTTCGACAGGGGGGTAATTCACCCCTCCACTTT.

In its sample, this clone was seen once. This chain links TRBV7-2 with TRBJ1-1; D remains unclear. The germline V and J ends were trimmed by 1 base and 1 base, with 7 bases remaining between them. This CDR3 is built from 14 residues. Germline V lookup: CDR1 SGHTA, CDR2 FQGNSA. CDR3 amino acids: CASSLDGPNTEAFF. Written as DNA, the CDR3 is TGTGCCAGCAGCTTAGATGGGCCGAACACTGAAGCTTTCTTT. Using reference TRBV7-2 and TRBJ1-1 for the parts outside the CDR3, the full variable domain is GAGVSQSPSNKVTEKGKDVELRCDPISGHTALYWYRQSLGQGLEFLIYFQGNSAPDKSGLPSDRFSAERTGGSVSTLTIQRTQQEDSAVYLCASSLDGPNTEAFFGQGTRLTVV.

The CDR3: CASTRRGNTEAFF. Written as DNA, the CDR3 is TGTGCCAGCACACGGAGGGGGAACACTGAAGCTTTCTTT. The gene calls are TRBV28 and TRBJ1-1, with D perhaps TRBD1 (5 bases). There are 13 residues in the CDR3. V shed 7 bases and J shed 1 base, with 10 bases lying between them. The germline V gene has CDR1 MDHEN and CDR2 SYDVKM.

CDR3 region: CASRIQGAGKAFF. The CDR3 DNA follows: TGTGCCAGCAGGATACAGGGGGCGGGGAAAGCTTTCTTT. The V and J genes are TRBV2 and TRBJ1-1; 9 bases match TRBD1. CDR3 length equals 13 residues. The germline CDR1 and CDR2 sequences are SNHLY and FYNNEI. Germline trimming cut 6 bases from V and 9 bases from J; bases unmatched to any gene: 8.

The V gene is TRBV5-1, the J gene TRBJ2-5, with D maybe TRBD1 (6 bases). The CDR3 extends over 14 amino acids. Germline CDR1 and CDR2: SGHRS and YFSETQ. The V gene lost 0 bases and the J gene lost 5 bases, with 11 bases spanning the gap. The CDR3 spells CASSLVGQGETQYF. CDR3 coding DNA: TGCGCCAGCAGCTTGGTGGGTCAGGGGGAGACCCAGTACTTC.

The gene calls are TRBV27 and TRBJ1-2, with 8 bases fitting TRBD1. Germline CDR1 and CDR2: MNHEY and SMNVEV (reference sequence). Trimming at V came to 3 bases and at J to 5 bases, leaving 8 bases not matched to a gene. The CDR3 has 15 residues. The CDR3: CASSFRQGSTYGYTF. The CDR3 nucleotides are TGTGCCAGCAGTTTCCGACAGGGGAGTACGTATGGCTACACCTTC.

The chain carries TRBV28 and TRBJ2-3; D is undetermined. The V end lost 5 bases, the J end lost 1 base, and 10 bases lay between the germline ends. The CDR3 loop spans 14 amino acids. Per the germline V gene, CDR1 is MDHEN and CDR2 is SYDVKM. The CDR3 sequence: CASSTSTGTDTQYF. CDR3 in DNA: TGTGCCAGCAGTACCTCCACGGGCACAGATACGCAGTATTTT.

The V call is TRBV6-1, the J call TRBJ1-4; no definite D call. V gave up 3 bases and J gave up 0 bases, with 5 bases separating them. From germline, CDR1 is MNHNS and CDR2 SASEGT. The length of the CDR3 is 14 residues. The CDR3 is CASSDAATNEKLFF. CDR3 DNA sequence: TGTGCCAGCAGTGACGCAGCAACTAATGAAAAACTGTTTTTT.